This T cell receptor (beta chain) was sequenced in a study of graft-versus-host responses after intestinal transplantation. Study findings and constraints: GvH clone levels peaked in circulation, and this peak was associated with early post-transplant HvG declines. GvH clones were identified in recipient marrow, with some first appearing in ileum or blood.

Remarks on this clone: Antigen unknown.

Profiling relied on immunoSEQ multiplex PCR, and the TCRdb table lists in-frame clones only, not all of them. The sample shows around 69,000 clones, almost 90% of them seen only once. Germline V gene data show CDR1 as SQVTM and CDR2 as ANQGSEA. There are 11 residues in the CDR3. This sequence was found in a human donor who was the organ donor for an intestinal transplant. Specimen: unstimulated CD8+ T cells sorted from spleen or lymph node cells, collected before transplant. The chain couples TRBV29-1 to TRBJ2-1; TRBD2 aligns across 7 bases. Here the CDR3 reads CGGLVVAEQFF. The DNA for the CDR3 is TGCGGAGGACTAGTGGTCGCTGAGCAGTTCTTC.